This TCR beta chain is drawn from a study of blood T cell repertoires in COVID-19. For the study at large: PBMCs, B-cell-depleted T cells, or T cells were the source of the cDNA or gDNA that made up the material.

One Seattle source followed patients from active infection through their disease course. Source study methods: How many nucleated cells were present was estimated from reference gene primer amplification. Generated by immunoSEQ multiplex PCR, the TCRdb table keeps only in-frame clones and is missing some. The V and J calls and clone size were taken over from that table, and D and trimming were inferred from the DNA. The sample consists of 300,000 to 400,000 clones, 87% of them appearing once. This clonotype was obtained from a woman in her forties or fifties with COVID-19, enrolled during active disease. The sample consisted of peripheral blood.

CDR3 DNA sequence: TGTGCCAGCAGCCAACTAGGGGGCGCGTCCTACGAGCAGTACTTC. Translating gives CASSQLGGASYEQYF. The chain is built from TRBV3-1 (or the pseudogene TRBV3-2) and TRBJ2-7; 7 bases are shared with TRBD1. Looked up from germline, CDR1 is LGHDT and CDR2 is YNNKEL (reference sequence). V lost 2 bases and J lost 1; bases outside the gene matches: 5. This CDR3 region has 15 residues.